This T cell receptor (beta chain) was captured by sequencing in a study of blood T cell repertoires in COVID-19. Study summary: There were acute and convalescent COVID-19 samples, and they came from the United States, Italy and Spain. In each case, the material was cDNA or gDNA derived from T cells, B-cell-depleted T cells, or PBMCs.

This clone came up a few times. In the original workflow: Amplification with reference gene primers provided the estimates of nucleated cell counts. This table comes from immunoSEQ multiplex PCR, and its TCRdb copy is limited to in-frame clones, with some not included. V and J calls plus clone size are reproduced from that table; the DNA served to infer D and trimming. The table includes roughly 70,000 clones, roughly 86% detected once. This CDR3 is 16 amino acids long. Germline V gene lookup returns CDR1 MNHEY and CDR2 SVGAGI. Between the trimmed V and J ends, which lost 3 bases and 4 bases, there was a span of 13 bases.

The rearrangement links TRBV6-5 to TRBJ2-6; perhaps TRBD2 as D (5 bases). The sample was peripheral blood. The sequence came from a man aged 65 to 79 with active COVID-19. This chain's CDR3 is CASSYSTPGGANVLTF. The CDR3 DNA follows: TGTGCCAGCAGTTATTCCACCCCGGGGGGGGCCAACGTCCTGACTTTC.